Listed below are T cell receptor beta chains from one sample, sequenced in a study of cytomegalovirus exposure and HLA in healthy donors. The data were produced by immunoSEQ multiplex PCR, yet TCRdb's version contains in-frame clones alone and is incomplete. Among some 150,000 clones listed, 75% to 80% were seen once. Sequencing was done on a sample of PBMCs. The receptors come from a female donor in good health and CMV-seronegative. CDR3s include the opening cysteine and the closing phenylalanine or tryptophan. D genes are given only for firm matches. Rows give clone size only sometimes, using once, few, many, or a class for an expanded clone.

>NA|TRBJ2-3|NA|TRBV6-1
TGTGCCAGCAAGATCAAGGGGCTAACAGATACGCAGTATTTT
CASKIKGLTDTQYF
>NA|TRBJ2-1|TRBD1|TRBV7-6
TGTGCCAGCAGCTTGGCCGGGACAGGCATCTACAATGAGCAGTTCTTC
CASSLAGTGIYNEQFF
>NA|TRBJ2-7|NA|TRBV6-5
TGTGCCAGCACCTCCTACAGGACGAGCTCCTACGAGCAGTACTTC
CASTSYRTSSYEQYF
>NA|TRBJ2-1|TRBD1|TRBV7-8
TGTGCCAGCAGCTCATACAGGGGGCCTGGGGACAATGAGCAGTTCTTC
CASSSYRGPGDNEQFF
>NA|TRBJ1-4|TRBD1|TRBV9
TGCGCCAGCAGCGTAGGTGGGGACAGTAATGAAAAACTGTTTTTT
CASSVGGDSNEKLFF
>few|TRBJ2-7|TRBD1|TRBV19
TGTGCCAGTAGTCTCAGGACAGGGGGGTTGGACGAGCAGTACTTC
CASSLRTGGLDEQYF
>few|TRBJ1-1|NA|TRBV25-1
TGTGCCAGCATCGCGCGGGGGGAGAACACTGAAGCTTTCTTT
CASIARGENTEAFF
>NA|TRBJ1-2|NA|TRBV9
TGTGCCAGCAGCGGTTCTAATGGCTACACCTTC
CASSGSNGYTF
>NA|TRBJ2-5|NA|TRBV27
TGTGCCAGCAGCCCTCAGAGGCGAGGGAGTATAGAGACCCAGTACTTC
CASSPQRRGSIETQYF
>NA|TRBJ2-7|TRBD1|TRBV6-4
TGTGCCAGCAGTGTAGGCACAGGGGGCTCATACGAGCAGTACTTC
CASSVGTGGSYEQYF
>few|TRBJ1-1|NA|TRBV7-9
TGTGCCAGCAGCTTCCAAGTGGCGGGCACTGAAGCTTTCTTT
CASSFQVAGTEAFF